This T cell receptor (beta chain) was found in a study of cytomegalovirus exposure and HLA in healthy donors. Germline assignment: CDR1 GTSNPN and CDR2 SVGIG (reference sequence). V was clipped by 0 bases and J by 9 bases; unmatched bases: 9. This CDR3 comprises 14 residues. This PCR relied on a set of 60 Vbeta primers and 13 Jbeta primers. The assay was immunoSEQ multiplex PCR, and TCRdb's table has in-frame clones only and misses some. The sample shows some 130,000 clones, over 70% of them seen only once. V is TRBV30 and J is TRBJ2-7; 9 positions agree with TRBD1. The sequence derives from a man between 25 and 39 years old in good health and CMV-seronegative. Sequences were obtained from PBMCs. The CDR3 sequence is CAWSVINPGQGQYF. The CDR3 nucleotides are TGTGCCTGGAGTGTTATAAACCCGGGACAGGGGCAGTACTTC. The full variable domain, in which reference TRBV30 and TRBJ2-7 provide the parts outside the CDR3, is SQTIHQWPATLVQPVGSPLSLECTVEGTSNPNLYWYRQAAGRGLQLLFYSVGIGQISSEVPQNLSASRPQDRQFILSSKKLLLSDSGFYLCAWSVINPGQGQYFGPGTRLTVT.